These T cell receptor beta chains were read from a single sample in a study of STAT5B mutations in CD4+ large granular lymphocyte leukemia. Assay used: immunoSEQ multiplex PCR; TCRdb lists only in-frame clones, some missing. The profile shows just over 40,000 clones, roughly 80% of them singletons. The sample taken for sequencing was CD4+ T cells from blood buffy coats. Receptor source: a human donor in good health. Each CDR3 is given with its conserved first and last residue. The D gene is left open where the match is weak. Some rows mark clone size as missing; the rest say once, few, many or name a class of expanded clone.

v_call	d_call	j_call	clone_size	cdr3_nt	cdr3_aa
TRBV29-1	TRBD1	TRBJ1-2	.	TGCAGCGCAGGGGGGGGCGAGAACTATGGCTACACCTTC	CSAGGGENYGYTF
TRBV25-1	.	TRBJ2-6	once	TGTGCCAGCAGTCCCGGGACAGCGGGACGGGTTGGGGCCAACGTCCTGACTTTC	CASSPGTAGRVGANVLTF
TRBV7-3	.	TRBJ1-2	once	TGTGCCAGCAGCCCACAGGGTGGCGATGGCTACACCTTC	CASSPQGGDGYTF
TRBV5-1	TRBD2	TRBJ2-3	.	TGCGCCAGCAGCTCCTCTAGCGGTGATACGCAGTATTTT	CASSSSSGDTQYF
TRBV7-8	.	TRBJ1-4	.	TGTGCCAGCAGCTTAGAAGGCGGCCTGATTCAGGAAAAACTGTTTTTT	CASSLEGGLIQEKLFF
TRBV7-8	.	TRBJ1-3	.	TGTGCCAGCAGCGCCACGATAACTGGAAACACCATATATTTT	CASSATITGNTIYF
TRBV9	TRBD2	TRBJ2-5	few	TGTGCCAGCAGCGTAGGCGGGAGTGTAGGGGAGACCCAGTACTTC	CASSVGGSVGETQYF
TRBV25-1	.	TRBJ2-5	once	TGTGCCAGCAGTTGGGCTCTAGAGACCCAGTACTTC	CASSWALETQYF
TRBV5-1	.	TRBJ2-5	.	TGCGCCAGCAACGGTGGGGGGGCAGGAGAGACCCAGTACTTC	CASNGGGAGETQYF
TRBV11-2	.	TRBJ1-3	.	TGTGCCAGCAGCCTTTTAGAGTCAGGGGAATTTAACACCATATATTTT	CASSLLESGEFNTIYF
TRBV5-5	.	TRBJ1-4	few	TGTGCCAGCAGCTTGGGGGGGATGATAGGGGAAAAACTGTTTTTT	CASSLGGMIGEKLFF
TRBV6-1	TRBD1	TRBJ1-6	.	TGTGCCAGCAGTAGGGACAGGGACTATAATTCACCCCTCCACTTT	CASSRDRDYNSPLHF
TRBV30	.	TRBJ1-1	.	TGTGCCTGGAGTGATAACACTGAAGCTTTCTTT	CAWSDNTEAFF
TRBV10-3	TRBD1	TRBJ1-5	.	TGTGCCATCAGTGAGCAGGTGGGCAGGGGGGACCAGCCCCAGCATTTT	CAISEQVGRGDQPQHF
TRBV2	TRBD1	TRBJ2-1	.	TGTGCCAGCAGCGGACAGGGGGCGATTGAGCAGTTCTTC	CASSGQGAIEQFF
TRBV7-3	TRBD1	TRBJ1-2	once	TGTGCCAGCAGCTCCGGACAGGGGAACTATGGCTACACCTTC	CASSSGQGNYGYTF
TRBV11-3	.	TRBJ2-1	.	TGTGCCAGCAGCGAGACTAGACCCGACTACAATGAGCAGTTCTTC	CASSETRPDYNEQFF
TRBV15	.	TRBJ1-1	.	TGTGCCACCAGCAGTATACAGGGATCCACTGAAGCTTTCTTT	CATSSIQGSTEAFF
TRBV16	TRBD1	TRBJ2-7	.	TGTGCCAGCAGCCTTAATGGACAGGGGGCGTCCTACGAGCAGTACTTC	CASSLNGQGASYEQYF
TRBV28	TRBD2	TRBJ2-2	.	TGTGCCAGCACAACCGGGGGGAGAACCGGGGAGCTGTTTTTT	CASTTGGRTGELFF
TRBV9	TRBD1	TRBJ1-6	.	TGTGCCAGCAGCGAGGGGACAGGGGATCGGACTTCACCCCTCCACTTT	CASSEGTGDRTSPLHF
TRBV30	.	TRBJ1-5	.	TGTGCCTGGAGTGTACAGGTTTCCAATCAGCCCCAGCATTTT	CAWSVQVSNQPQHF
TRBV7-9	.	TRBJ1-2	.	TGTGCCAGCAGCTTAGGGGGGCTCGGTGGCTACACCTTC	CASSLGGLGGYTF
TRBV27	.	TRBJ1-6	.	TGTGCCAGCAGTTTAGAGGGAGGGAATTCACCCCTCCACTTT	CASSLEGGNSPLHF
TRBV12-5	.	TRBJ2-3	.	TGTGCTAGTGCTTTTAGGCTCAGCACAGATACGCAGTATTTT	CASAFRLSTDTQYF
TRBV29-1	TRBD2	TRBJ2-1	.	TGCAGCGTTGATACAAGGACTAGCGCCCTTGGTGGGAATGAGCAGTTCTTC	CSVDTRTSALGGNEQFF
TRBV4-1	.	TRBJ2-7	.	TGCGCCAGCAGCCAAGGGCTATTTTCCTACGAGCAGTACTTC	CASSQGLFSYEQYF
TRBV11-2	.	TRBJ1-2	.	TGTGCCAGCAGCTTAGTAACGGGCCAAGGTGGAGGCTACACCTTC	CASSLVTGQGGGYTF
TRBV7-7	.	TRBJ2-5	.	TGTGCCAGCAGTGGGGGCCCACAAGAGACCCAGTACTTC	CASSGGPQETQYF
TRBV6-5	.	TRBJ1-1	once	TGTGCCAGCAGTTTCGAGACAGGGAACACTGAAGCTTTCTTT	CASSFETGNTEAFF
TRBV10-3	.	TRBJ1-2	.	TGTGCCATCAGTGAGTCGAACCAGGGCCAGGGGTACACCTTC	CAISESNQGQGYTF
TRBV5-6	TRBD1	TRBJ1-2	.	TGTGCCAGCAGCTTCTACAGGGGGCCTAACTATGGCTACACCTTC	CASSFYRGPNYGYTF
TRBV15	TRBD1	TRBJ2-1	.	TGTGCCACCAGCAGATTACAGGGGCCCTACAATGAGCAGTTCTTC	CATSRLQGPYNEQFF
TRBV6-6	TRBD1	TRBJ1-1	.	TGTGCCAGCAGTTTACCGGGACAGGGGAACACTGAAGCTTTCTTT	CASSLPGQGNTEAFF
TRBV7-6	.	TRBJ2-5	.	TGTGCCAGCAGCCGTCTCCTCAGGGATCAAGAGACCCAGTACTTC	CASSRLLRDQETQYF
TRBV7-9	.	TRBJ1-5	.	TGTGCCAGCAGCGCGACTAATCAGCCCCAGCATTTT	CASSATNQPQHF
TRBV29-1	.	TRBJ2-1	.	TGCAGCGCCCGGGCTATCAATGAGCAGTTCTTC	CSARAINEQFF
TRBV5-1	TRBD2	TRBJ2-3	.	TGCGCCAGCAGCGCCGGACTAGCGGGGGGGCTCACAGATACGCAGTATTTT	CASSAGLAGGLTDTQYF
TRBV6-6	.	TRBJ1-1	few	TGTGCCAGCAGTCTAAGACAGGCCATGAACACTGAAGCTTTCTTT	CASSLRQAMNTEAFF
TRBV30	TRBD1	TRBJ1-6	.	TGTGCCTGGCGGACAGGACAGAAGAATTCACCCCTCCACTTT	CAWRTGQKNSPLHF
TRBV4-2	.	TRBJ1-1	.	TGTGCCAGCAGCCAAGATTTCGGGGCTCAGACTGAAGCTTTCTTT	CASSQDFGAQTEAFF
TRBV28	.	TRBJ1-3	.	TGTGCCAGCAGACTACCCGGGGCCCCAAGCTCTGGAAACACCATATATTTT	CASRLPGAPSSGNTIYF
TRBV30	.	TRBJ1-5	.	TGTGCCTGGAGAAGTAACCTTGGGAGCAATCAGCCCCAGCATTTT	CAWRSNLGSNQPQHF
TRBV28	.	TRBJ2-7	once	TGTGCCAGCAGTTTCGTTCTGGGGCCGGACGAGCAGTACTTC	CASSFVLGPDEQYF
TRBV7-2	.	TRBJ1-2	.	TGTGCCAGCAGCTCGGGCGGAGGGATTCGTTCCTATGGCTACACCTTC	CASSSGGGIRSYGYTF
TRBV28	.	TRBJ1-5	.	TGTGCCAGCACGACATATGGGGGGCAGATGAGCAATCAGCCCCAGCATTTT	CASTTYGGQMSNQPQHF
TRBV5-1	TRBD1	TRBJ2-1	.	TGCGCCAGCAGCGTGGACAGGGGGCGAACCGATGAGCAGTTCTTC	CASSVDRGRTDEQFF
TRBV2	.	TRBJ1-5	few	TGTGCCAGCAAAAGCGGCACCACGAATCAGCCCCAGCATTTT	CASKSGTTNQPQHF
TRBV21-1	.	TRBJ1-5	few	TGTGCCAGCAGACCCAGGGGAACTTCGGGCAATCAGCCCCAGCATTTT	CASRPRGTSGNQPQHF
TRBV30	.	TRBJ1-2	.	TGTGCCTGGAGTCCCCAGGCCGTCTATGGCTACACCTTC	CAWSPQAVYGYTF
TRBV19	.	TRBJ2-2	.	TGTGCCAGTATCCCCCGATTGAACACCGGGGAGCTGTTTTTT	CASIPRLNTGELFF
TRBV16	TRBD1	TRBJ1-1	few	TGTGCCAGCAGCCTACAGACAGGGAGGGTTGAAGCTTTCTTT	CASSLQTGRVEAFF
TRBV5-1	.	TRBJ2-1	.	TGCGCCAGCAGCACAACAACGGGGAGCTCCTACAATGAGCAGTTCTTC	CASSTTTGSSYNEQFF
TRBV19	TRBD1	TRBJ2-1	.	TGTGCCAGTAGTATAGATGTGACAGGGATTTTCAATGAGCAGTTCTTC	CASSIDVTGIFNEQFF
TRBV28	TRBD1	TRBJ1-5	.	TGTGCCAGCAGCCGCGCCGGGACAGAGAATCAGCCCCAGCATTTT	CASSRAGTENQPQHF